Sequencing of this TCR beta chain was carried out in a study of blood T cell repertoires in COVID-19. Study in general: The United States, Italy and Spain supplied acute and convalescent COVID-19 samples. In each case, the material was cDNA or gDNA derived from T cells, B-cell-depleted T cells, or PBMCs.

In the original processing: The assay estimated nucleated cells by amplifying reference gene primers. The method was immunoSEQ multiplex PCR; TCRdb's version includes in-frame clones alone and lacks a portion of them. V and J calls and clone size are copied from that table; D and trimming were computed from the DNA. The sample holds more than 200,000 clones, about 90% seen once. The CDR3 covers 11 residues. V lost 3 bases, J lost 3 bases, and 5 bases lay in between. Germline V gives CDR1 GTSNPN, CDR2 SVGIG (reference sequence). The TCR sequence derives from a woman between 50 and 59 years old with acute or convalescent COVID-19. The genes are TRBV30 and TRBJ1-1; D not resolved. The sequenced material came from peripheral blood. CDR3 nucleotide sequence: TGTGCCTGGAGAGGAGACACTGAAGCTTTCTTT. Translating gives CAWRGDTEAFF.